A selection of T cell receptor beta chains follows, all from one sample in a study of CD8 T cells in Susac syndrome. In TCRdb, the immunoSEQ multiplex PCR reads were re-called with MiXCR into one record per CDR3 protein. The profile shows hundreds of thousands of distinct CDR3 sequences, 95% to 97% of them singletons. Input material: CD4+ T cells from PBMCs. The receptors originated from a human donor with Susac syndrome. CDR3s include the opening cysteine and the closing phenylalanine or tryptophan. D genes are given only for firm matches. Expanded clones are given a class, and other clones once, few, many or no size at all.

d_call j_call clone_size v_call cdr3_nt cdr3_aa
TRBD1 TRBJ1-1 . TRBV11-2 TGTGCCAGCAGTTGGCGACAGGGTCCCACTGAAGCTTTCTTT CASSWRQGPTEAFF
. TRBJ2-5 . TRBV20-1 TGCAGTGCACCAAAGGGGGACCTCCAAGAGACCCAGTACTTC CSAPKGDLQETQYF
. TRBJ2-5 . TRBV9 TGTGCCAGCAGCGTAGGGGGCGGGGATCAAGAGACCCAGTACTTC CASSVGGGDQETQYF
TRBD1 TRBJ1-2 . TRBV30 TGTGCCTGGAGCCGGACAGGTGGAGCTAACTATGGCTACACCTTC CAWSRTGGANYGYTF
TRBD2 TRBJ2-5 . TRBV20-1 TGCAGTGCTAGAGATCTTAGACTAGCAGAGACCCAGTACTTC CSARDLRLAETQYF
. TRBJ1-2 . TRBV28 TGTGCCAGCAGTTTATCGTGGGGGGCGCAAGGCTACACCTTC CASSLSWGAQGYTF
TRBD2 TRBJ2-3 . TRBV29-1 TGCAGCGTGCCCGGGGTAGCGGGAGGGCGGACAGATACGCAGTATTTT CSVPGVAGGRTDTQYF
. TRBJ2-5 . TRBV25-1 TGTGCCAGCAGTGAAAGGCGAGGATACTATCAGGAGACCCAGTACTTC CASSERRGYYQETQYF
TRBD1 TRBJ2-3 . TRBV9 TGTGCCAGCAGCGTAGAGGCAGGGGGCGCAGATACGCAGTATTTT CASSVEAGGADTQYF
. TRBJ2-5 few TRBV3-1 TGTGCCAGCAGCCAAGTCGGCGGCCAAGAGACCCAGTACTTC CASSQVGGQETQYF
. TRBJ1-2 . TRBV19 TGTGCCAGTCGAGGTTCCAGCTATGGCTACACCTTC CASRGSSYGYTF
. TRBJ2-2 few TRBV30 TGTGCCTGGAGTGTACGGGGTTACACCGGGGAGCTGTTTTTT CAWSVRGYTGELFF
. TRBJ2-1 . TRBV20-1 TGCAGTGCCCCACGGGCGGGTCGGAACAATGAGCAGTTCTTC CSAPRAGRNNEQFF
. TRBJ1-1 . TRBV20-1 TGCAGTGGGGGTCAGGGAAGACTTGAAGCTTTCTTT CSGGQGRLEAFF